This T cell receptor beta chain was sequenced for a study of graft-versus-host responses after intestinal transplantation. General study findings and limits: In recipient marrow, GvH clones were found, and some appeared first in ileum or blood. In patients with graft-donor T cell macrochimerism, allograft graft-versus-host to host-versus-graft clonal ratios were high.

Here immunoSEQ multiplex PCR was the method, and the copy in TCRdb shows in-frame clones only, minus some. The sample has 4,000 to 6,000 clones, 20% to 30% seen once. Plating combined roughly 200,000 CFSE-labeled responder cells with roughly 200,000 irradiated, violet-dye-labeled stimulator cells. Responder CD3+CD4+ and CD3+CD8+ cells that were proliferating and CFSE-low were sorted after the reaction. V lost 7 bases and J 4 bases, leaving 23 bases between the germline ends. Germline assignment: CDR1 SGDLS and CDR2 YYNGEE. This CDR3 region has 16 residues. This TCR was sampled from a human patient who was an organ donor for intestinal transplantation. This chain connects TRBV9 to TRBJ1-2; the D is unclear. Here the sequenced sample was alloreactive CD4+ T cells from a mixed lymphocyte reaction culture, taken before transplantation. The subset denotes: CFSE-low proliferating T cells sorted from roughly six-day pre-transplant mixed lymphocyte reaction (GvH or HvG direction). The CDR3 spells CASFPRHSRKTYGYTF. CDR3 nucleotides: TGTGCCAGCTTCCCGAGGCACTCAAGAAAGACCTATGGCTACACCTTC.